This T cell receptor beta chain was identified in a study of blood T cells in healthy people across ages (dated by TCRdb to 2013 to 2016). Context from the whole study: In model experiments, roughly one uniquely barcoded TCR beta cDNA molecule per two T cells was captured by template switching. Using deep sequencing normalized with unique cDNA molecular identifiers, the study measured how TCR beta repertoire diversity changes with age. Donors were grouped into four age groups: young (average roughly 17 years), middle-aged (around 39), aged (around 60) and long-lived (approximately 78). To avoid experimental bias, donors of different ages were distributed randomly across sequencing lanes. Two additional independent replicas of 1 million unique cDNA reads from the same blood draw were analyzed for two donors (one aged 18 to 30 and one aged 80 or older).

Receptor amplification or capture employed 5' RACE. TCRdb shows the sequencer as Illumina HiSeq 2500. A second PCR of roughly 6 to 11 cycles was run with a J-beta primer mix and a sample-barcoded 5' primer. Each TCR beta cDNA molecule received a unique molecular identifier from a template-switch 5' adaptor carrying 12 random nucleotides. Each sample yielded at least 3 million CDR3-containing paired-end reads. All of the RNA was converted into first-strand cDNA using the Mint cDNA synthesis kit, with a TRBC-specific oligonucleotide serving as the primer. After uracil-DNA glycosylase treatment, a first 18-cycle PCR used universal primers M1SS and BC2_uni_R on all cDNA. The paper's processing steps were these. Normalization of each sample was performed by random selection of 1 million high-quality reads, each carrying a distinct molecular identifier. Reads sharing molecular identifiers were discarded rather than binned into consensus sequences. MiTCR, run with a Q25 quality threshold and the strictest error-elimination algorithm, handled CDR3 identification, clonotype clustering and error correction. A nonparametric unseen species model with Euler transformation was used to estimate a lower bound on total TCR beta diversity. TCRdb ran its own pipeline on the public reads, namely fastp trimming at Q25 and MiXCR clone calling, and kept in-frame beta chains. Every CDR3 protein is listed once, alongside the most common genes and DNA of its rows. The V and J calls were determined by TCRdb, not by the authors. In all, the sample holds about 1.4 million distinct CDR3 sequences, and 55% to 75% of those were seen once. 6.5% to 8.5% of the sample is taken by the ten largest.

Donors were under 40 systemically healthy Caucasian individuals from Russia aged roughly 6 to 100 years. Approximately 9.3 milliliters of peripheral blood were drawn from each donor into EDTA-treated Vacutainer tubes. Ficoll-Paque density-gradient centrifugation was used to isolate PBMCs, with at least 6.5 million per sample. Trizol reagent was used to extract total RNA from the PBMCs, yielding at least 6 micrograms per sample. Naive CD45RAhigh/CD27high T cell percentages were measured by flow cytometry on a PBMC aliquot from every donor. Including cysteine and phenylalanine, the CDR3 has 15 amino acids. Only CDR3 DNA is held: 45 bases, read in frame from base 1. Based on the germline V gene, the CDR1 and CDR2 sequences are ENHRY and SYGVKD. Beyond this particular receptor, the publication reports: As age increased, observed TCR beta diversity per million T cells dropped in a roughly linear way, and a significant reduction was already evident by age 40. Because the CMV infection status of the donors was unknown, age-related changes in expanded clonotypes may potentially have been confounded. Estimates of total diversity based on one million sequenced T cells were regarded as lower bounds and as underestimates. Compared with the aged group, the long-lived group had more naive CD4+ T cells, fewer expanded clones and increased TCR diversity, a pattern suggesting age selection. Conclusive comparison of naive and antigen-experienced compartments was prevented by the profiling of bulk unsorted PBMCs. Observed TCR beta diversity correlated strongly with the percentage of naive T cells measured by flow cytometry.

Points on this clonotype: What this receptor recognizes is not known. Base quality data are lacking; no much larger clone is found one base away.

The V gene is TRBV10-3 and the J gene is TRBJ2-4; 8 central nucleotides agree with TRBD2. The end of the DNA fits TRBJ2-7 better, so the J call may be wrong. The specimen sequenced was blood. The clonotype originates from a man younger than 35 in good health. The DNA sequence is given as TGTGCCATCAGTGATTTAGCGGGAAGATCCTACGAGCAGTACTTC. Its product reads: CAISDLAGRSYEQYF.